This T cell receptor (beta chain) was identified in a study of tumor-infiltrating lymphocytes in oesophageal squamous cell carcinoma. One entry per CDR3 protein, called by TCRdb with MiXCR from the PCR reads. In the table there are tens of thousands of distinct CDR3 sequences, 38% of which are singletons. Germline-derived CDR1 and CDR2 are SGHVS and FQNEAQ. The CDR3 contains 15 residues. This clonotype was sampled from a male donor with esophageal squamous cell carcinoma. V and J are TRBV7-8 and TRBJ2-3, with 8 bases identical to TRBD1. The J call may be mistaken, given a closer DNA end match to TRBJ2-7. The sample comprised esophageal tumor tissue. CDR3 sequence: CASSKNPGQGYEQYF. CDR3 bases: TGTGCCAGCAGCAAAAATCCCGGACAGGGCTACGAGCAGTACTTC.